Included here is one T cell receptor (beta chain) sequence, with context. The specificity of this receptor is unknown. Base qualities are missing; no much larger clone stands one base away. These data are taken from a study of identical twins listed by TCRdb under 2016. Concerning the study at large: The study deep-sequenced TCR alpha and beta repertoires from monozygotic twins, unrelated adults of various ages and cord blood to test whether fetal clonotypes persist. To rule out contamination, the twin experiments were replicated at different times with different library preparation protocols.

Looking up the germline V gene yields CDR1 SGHTA and CDR2 FQGNSA. Including cysteine and phenylalanine, the CDR3 has 16 amino acids. Left in the record is the CDR3 DNA by itself, 48 bases read in frame from the first base. Trimming takes 5 bases off V and 3 bases off J; junction bases not matched to a gene: 12. Beyond this particular receptor, the publication reports: Excess twin sharing in beta out-of-frame sequences was weaker because fewer shared sequences lowered the signal-to-noise ratio. Abundant cord blood beta clonotypes carried fewer insertions; young adult naive repertoires showed a weaker similar trend, while memory repertoires showed none. Out-of-frame TCR alpha sequences shared between twins showed an excess of low generation-probability sequences compared with coincidental sharing between unrelated individuals. Out-of-frame TCR alpha sharing in monozygotic twins was systematically underestimated by recombination models, whereas sharing between unrelated individuals was in agreement with the recombination models. Invariant T cells such as MAIT and iNKT could partly confound zero-insertion analyses, though diverse VJ usage argued against this for most clonotypes. Because the same donors could not be followed over many years, the conclusions depended on cross-sectional statistical analysis.

Every donor was a healthy Caucasian. The twin cohort comprised three pairs of female monozygotic twins, all aged roughly 18 to 29 years. RNA for TCR libraries was isolated from peripheral blood mononuclear cells. Library preparation employed 5' RACE. Sequencing used an Illumina HiSeq 2000. A universal primer binding site was introduced by template switching, and a unique molecular identifier was present in the final cDNA, enabling accurate counting of TCR cDNA molecules. Specific primers in the conserved constant-segment region were used to synthesize first-strand cDNA for TCR alpha and beta chains. To control for contamination, every cDNA library carried two barcodes: a SMART-Mk sample barcode plus Illumina barcodes. TruSeq adapter sequences and Illumina sample barcodes were added in two successive PCR steps. The TCR alpha and beta cDNA libraries were sequenced on the Illumina HiSeq platform using custom primers. The source study handled its data this way. Unique molecular identifiers were extracted from raw reads with MiGEC, and CDR3 positions were determined with MiXCR. For each individual, recombination models were inferred using an EM algorithm with the repgenHMM and IGoR tools. The tcR package in R was used for shared clonotype analysis, with sharing normalized by the product of cloneset sizes. To study raw recombination without the effects of thymic and clonal selection, out-of-frame nonproductive sequences were analyzed. The public reads were run again by TCRdb, first through fastp at Q25 and then through MiXCR, and only productive beta chains were kept. All rows with the same CDR3 protein become a single entry with the most common DNA and genes. These V and J calls originate from TCRdb's pipeline instead of the authors' own analysis. This sample gives 700,000 or so distinct CDR3 sequences in total; 21% of them show up just once. In total, the top ten clones hold about 4.3% of the sample.

This same sample was also taken into another study, of T cells expressing NK-cell markers. From the second report: Three sorted T-cell subsets (CD3+CD56+NKG2C+, CD3+CD56+NKG2C- and CD3+CD56-NKG2C+) from several donors had their TCR beta-chain repertoires profiled. Among the eight sequenced donors, seven were HCMV-seropositive and one was HCMV-seronegative. To restrict sorting to alphabetaTCR-expressing T cells, an anti-gammadeltaTCR antibody was added in several experiments. In more than 5 donors, the dominant CD3+CD56+NKG2C+ clonotypes ranked among the top 10 CD8+ clonotypes, making up about 1.0-8% of CD8+ T cells. Those dominant clonotypes were again the most abundant among CD3+CD56-NKG2C+ cells in a handful of donors, at about 25-65%. It remained unclear whether the expanded NKG2C-expressing T cell clones were specific for HCMV antigens. The study sequenced eight donors, all healthy volunteers chosen at random: three men and five women. HCMV serostatus was determined by detecting HCMV-specific IgG in serum with a commercial ELISA kit. Bulk peripheral blood T-cell repertoires were additionally sequenced from unsorted PBMC for a handful of donors. MIGEC handled demultiplexing of the reads and grouping by UMI, while MiTCR was used to assemble and quantify clonotypes. To exclude erroneous sequences, any TCR cDNA sequence not supported by at least two reads was discarded. The tcR package was used for downstream repertoire analysis, with clonotypes matched between fractions based on CDR3 nucleotide sequence plus V segment. VDJmatch was used to annotate antigen specificity against VDJdb, with one amino acid substitution allowed in CDR3.

The TCR sequence derives from a young woman in good health. The sequenced sample consisted of PBMCs. The chain employs TRBV7-2 and TRBJ2-7; TRBD1 lines up with 8 middle nucleotides. The DNA sequence reads TGTGCCAGCAGCATACAAACATGGGGACAGGTCTACGAGCAGTACTTC. This translates into CASSIQTWGQVYEQYF. When the CDR3 is completed using the reference TRBV7-2 and TRBJ2-7 genes on either side, the full variable domain is GAGVSQSPSNKVTEKGKDVELRCDPISGHTALYWYRQSLGQGLEFLIYFQGNSAPDKSGLPSDRFSAERTGGSVSTLTIQRTQQEDSAVYLCASSIQTWGQVYEQYFGPGTRLTVT.